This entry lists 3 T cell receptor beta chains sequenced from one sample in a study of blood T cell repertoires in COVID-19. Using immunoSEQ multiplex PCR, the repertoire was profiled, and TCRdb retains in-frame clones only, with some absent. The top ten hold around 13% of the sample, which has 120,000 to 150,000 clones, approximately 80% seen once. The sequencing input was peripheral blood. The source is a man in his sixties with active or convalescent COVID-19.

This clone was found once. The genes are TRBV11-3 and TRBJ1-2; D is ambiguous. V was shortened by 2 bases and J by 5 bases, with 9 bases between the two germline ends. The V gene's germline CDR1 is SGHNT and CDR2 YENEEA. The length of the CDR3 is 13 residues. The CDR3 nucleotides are TGTGCCAGCAGCTTATCAGGCCATTATGGCTACACCTTC. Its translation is CASSLSGHYGYTF.

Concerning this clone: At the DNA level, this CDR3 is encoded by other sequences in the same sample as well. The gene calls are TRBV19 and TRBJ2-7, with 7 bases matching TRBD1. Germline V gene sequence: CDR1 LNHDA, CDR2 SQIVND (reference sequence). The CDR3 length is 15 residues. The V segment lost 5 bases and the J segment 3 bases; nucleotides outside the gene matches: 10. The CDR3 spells CASSPIGGSDYEQYF. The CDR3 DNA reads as TGTGCCAGTAGTCCTATAGGGGGCTCAGACTACGAGCAGTACTTC.

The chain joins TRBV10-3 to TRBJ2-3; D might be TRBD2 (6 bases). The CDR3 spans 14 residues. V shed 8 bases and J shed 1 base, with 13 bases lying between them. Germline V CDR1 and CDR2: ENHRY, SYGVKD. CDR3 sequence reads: CAIALASRTDTQYF. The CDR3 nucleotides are TGTGCCATCGCCCTAGCGTCCCGCACAGATACGCAGTATTTT.